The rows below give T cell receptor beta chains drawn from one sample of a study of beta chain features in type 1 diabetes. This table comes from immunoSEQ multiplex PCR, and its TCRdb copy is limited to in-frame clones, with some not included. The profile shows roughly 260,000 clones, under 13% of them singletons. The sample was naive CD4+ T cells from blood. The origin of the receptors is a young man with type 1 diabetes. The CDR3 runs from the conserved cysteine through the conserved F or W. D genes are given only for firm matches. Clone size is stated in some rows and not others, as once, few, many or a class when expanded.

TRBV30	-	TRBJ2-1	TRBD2	CAWSPLAGPYNEQFF	TGTGCCTGGAGTCCACTAGCGGGCCCCTACAATGAGCAGTTCTTC
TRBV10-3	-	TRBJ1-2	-	CAISEGYSTDGYTF	TGTGCCATCAGTGAGGGGTACAGTACCGATGGCTACACCTTC
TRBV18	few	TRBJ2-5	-	CASSPRAGQGQQETQYF	TGTGCCAGCTCACCACGGGCCGGGCAGGGCCAGCAAGAGACCCAGTACTTC
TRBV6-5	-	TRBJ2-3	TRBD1	CASSPDRGSVNTQYF	TGTGCCAGCAGCCCGGACAGGGGGTCTGTGAATACGCAGTATTTT
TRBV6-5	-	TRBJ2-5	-	CASSYPQGQETQYF	TGTGCCAGCAGTTACCCGCAGGGCCAAGAGACCCAGTACTTC
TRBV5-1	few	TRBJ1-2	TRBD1	CASSPETGGAMNGYTF	TGCGCCAGCAGCCCTGAGACAGGGGGCGCCATGAATGGCTACACCTTC
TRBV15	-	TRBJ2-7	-	CATSLDLGSYEQYF	TGTGCCACCTCCCTAGACCTTGGGTCCTACGAGCAGTACTTC
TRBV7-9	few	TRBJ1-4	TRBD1	CASSRDRWATATNEKLFF	TGTGCCAGCAGCCGGGACAGGTGGGCGACGGCAACTAATGAAAAACTGTTTTTT
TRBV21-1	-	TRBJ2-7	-	CASSPRQGRYEQYF	TGTGCCAGCAGCCCTAGACAGGGCCGCTACGAGCAGTACTTC
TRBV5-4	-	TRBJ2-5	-	CASSTPLDLQETQYF	TGTGCCAGCAGCACGCCCCTGGACTTACAAGAGACCCAGTACTTC
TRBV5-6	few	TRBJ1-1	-	CATTLRMGGTEAFF	TGTGCCACCACCCTGAGGATGGGTGGCACTGAAGCTTTCTTT
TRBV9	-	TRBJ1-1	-	CASSVFGGTEAFF	TGTGCCAGCAGCGTATTCGGTGGCACTGAAGCTTTCTTT
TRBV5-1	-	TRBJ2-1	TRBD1	CASSPGQGAGNEQFF	TGCGCCAGCAGTCCCGGACAGGGGGCAGGGAATGAGCAGTTCTTC
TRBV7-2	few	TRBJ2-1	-	CASSSIALPVMGNEQFF	TGTGCCAGCAGCTCGATAGCCCTTCCTGTTATGGGCAATGAGCAGTTCTTC
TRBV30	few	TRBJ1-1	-	CAWSSTFTEAFF	TGTGCCTGGAGTTCCACTTTTACTGAAGCTTTCTTT
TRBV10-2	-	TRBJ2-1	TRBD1	CASCRSLDRVMYNEQFF	TGCGCCAGCTGCAGGTCACTTGACAGGGTAATGTACAATGAGCAGTTCTTC
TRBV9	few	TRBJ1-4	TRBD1	CASSVTGGIGEKLFF	TGTGCCAGCAGCGTAACAGGGGGCATCGGTGAAAAACTGTTTTTT
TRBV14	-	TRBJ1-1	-	CASSQAAAEAFF	TGTGCCAGCAGCCAAGCCGCGGCTGAAGCTTTCTTT